The 10 T cell receptor beta chains below all came from one sample that was sequenced in a study of cytomegalovirus exposure and HLA in healthy donors (dated by TCRdb to the late 2010s). Libraries came from the immunoSEQ multiplex PCR assay. For the multiplex PCR, a mixture combining 60 forward primers for TCR Vbeta segments and 13 reverse primers for TCR Jbeta segments was used. Here the immuneACCESS table is served through TCRdb, limited to in-frame sequences with V and J called. Missing clones are a known gap in these copies; in checked studies unresolved V genes cover under half, and the rest lacks a known reason. The sample yields 150,000 to 200,000 clones; about 90% were counted once. The leading ten clones occupy over 0.2% of the sample. What was sequenced was PBMCs. The receptors come from a girl in the first two years of life in good health and CMV-seronegative.

V usage is TRBV6-6 and J usage is TRBJ1-2, with D unresolved. The CDR3 extends over 14 amino acids. Germline CDR1 is MNHNY and CDR2 is SVGAGI (reference sequence). V lost 1 base and J lost 4, with 10 bases in between. CDR3 sequence (DNA): TGTGCCAGCAGTTACTTTACAGAGATCTATGGCTACACCTTC. Its protein product is CASSYFTEIYGYTF.

This chain connects TRBV19 to TRBJ1-1; the D is unclear. V was shortened by 5 bases and J by 3 bases, with 10 bases between the two germline ends. The CDR3 has 13 amino acids. Germline lookup yields CDR1 LNHDA and CDR2 SQIVND (reference sequence). CDR3 DNA sequence: TGTGCCAGTAGTGTTGACAAGGACACTGAAGCTTTCTTT. Translating gives CASSVDKDTEAFF.

The chain carries TRBV10-1 and TRBJ2-3; 7 bases align to TRBD2. Germline-derived CDR1 and CDR2 are WNHNN and SYGVQD (reference sequence). V trimming: 8 bases; J trimming: 1 base; junction bases outside the gene matches: 9. This CDR3 is 15 amino acids long. The CDR3 reads CASVYTSVGTDTQYF. The CDR3 nucleotides read TGCGCCAGCGTATACACTAGCGTTGGCACAGATACGCAGTATTTT.

V gene TRBV5-4 combines with J gene TRBJ2-3; 9 bases line up with TRBD2. CDR1 SGHNT and CDR2 YYREEE come from the germline V gene (reference sequence). V trimming: 1 base; J trimming: 3 bases; junction bases outside the gene matches: 0. The CDR3 has 14 residues. CDR3 region: CASSLTSGTDTQYF. CDR3 DNA: TGTGCCAGCAGCTTGACTAGCGGGACAGATACGCAGTATTTT. Full variable domain (rest looked up from reference TRBV5-4 and TRBJ2-3): ETGVTQSPTHLIKTRGQQVTLRCSSQSGHNTVSWYQQALGQGPQFIFQYYREEENGRGNFPPRFSGLQFPNYSSELNVNALELDDSALYLCASSLTSGTDTQYFGPGTRLTVL.

This sequence joins TRBV6-5 and TRBJ1-1; D gene ambiguous. This CDR3 comprises 15 residues. Germline V lookup: CDR1 MNHEY, CDR2 SVGAGI. The V and J ends lost 0 bases and 8 bases respectively, with 16 bases between them. The CDR3 coding sequence is TGTGCCAGCAGTTACTCCCCGACGGAGGTTTCCGAAGCTTTCTTT. Amino acid sequence: CASSYSPTEVSEAFF.

DNA for the CDR3: TGCGCCAGCAGCCAAGATTTTCCGGGAGGCGGCTACGAGCAGTACTTC. Protein sequence: CASSQDFPGGGYEQYF. V and J are TRBV4-1 and TRBJ2-7; 7 nucleotides line up with TRBD2. V shed 0 bases, J shed 3 bases, and the junction held 8 bases outside the gene matches. The CDR3 spans 16 residues. Germline V CDR1 and CDR2: MGHRA, YSYEKL.

V usage is TRBV7-9 and J usage is TRBJ1-1, with D uncertain. The V end was cut by 4 bases, the J end by 5 bases, with 8 bases between. The CDR3 length is 12 residues. Germline CDR1 SEHNR, CDR2 FQNEAQ (reference sequence). The CDR3 reads CASSSEGTEAFF. DNA for the CDR3: TGTGCCAGCAGCTCTGAGGGTACTGAAGCTTTCTTT.

V is TRBV30 and J is TRBJ1-1; 7 nucleotides match TRBD1. J gave up 3 bases and V 3 bases, and 13 bases lay outside the gene matches. CDR3 length: 16 residues. The germline CDR1 and CDR2 sequences are GTSNPN and SVGIG (reference sequence). CDR3 loop: CAWSPTDRIGDTEAFF. CDR3 sequence (DNA): TGTGCCTGGAGCCCGACGGACAGGATAGGGGACACTGAAGCTTTCTTT. Drawing the rest from reference TRBV30 and TRBJ1-1, the complete variable domain is SQTIHQWPATLVQPVGSPLSLECTVEGTSNPNLYWYRQAAGRGLQLLFYSVGIGQISSEVPQNLSASRPQDRQFILSSKKLLLSDSGFYLCAWSPTDRIGDTEAFFGQGTRLTVV.

This clone was recorded a few times. The chain has TRBV7-9 and TRBJ2-7; unclear D gene. CDR3 length equals 14 residues. CDR1 SEHNR and CDR2 FQNEAQ come from the germline V gene (reference sequence). V dropped 4 bases and J dropped 2 bases, with 12 bases sitting between them. CDR3 protein: CASSSHYSAYEQYF. DNA for the CDR3: TGTGCCAGCAGCTCGCACTATAGTGCCTACGAGCAGTACTTC.

The rearrangement joins TRBV6-1 to TRBJ2-5; tentative D call: TRBD2 (6 bases). The CDR3 covers 15 residues. Germline V gene lookup returns CDR1 MNHNS and CDR2 SASEGT. V lost 1 base, J lost 0 bases, and 9 bases lay in between. The CDR3 is CASSEVAGNQETQYF. Here the CDR3 DNA reads TGTGCCAGCAGTGAAGTGGCGGGGAACCAAGAGACCCAGTACTTC.